These 22 T cell receptor beta chains were all obtained from the same sample, sequenced in a study of blood T cell repertoires in COVID-19. Sequencing was performed with immunoSEQ multiplex PCR; in TCRdb, only in-frame clones are kept and a portion is missing. The table shows about 300,000 clones, with about 93% occurring only once. The sequenced material came from PBMCs or T cells enriched from blood (not recorded which). The origin of the receptors is a woman aged 25 to 39 who had recovered from COVID-19.

V is TRBV4-3 and J is TRBJ1-4; weak D call: TRBD1 (6 bases). This CDR3 is 15 amino acids long. V lost 3 bases, J lost 6 bases, and 14 bases lay in between. Germline V CDR1 and CDR2: LGHNA, YSLEER. In DNA, the CDR3 is TGCGCCAGCAGCCAGATCGACAGGAGTGATGAAAAACTGTTTTTT. This sequence encodes CASSQIDRSDEKLFF.

The chain uses TRBV4-1 and TRBJ1-4; the D gene is possibly TRBD1 (5 bases). The germline V gene encodes CDR1 MGHRA and CDR2 YSYEKL. The CDR3 contains 21 residues. Trimming left V 0 bases short and J 0 bases short, with 23 bases between. DNA for the CDR3: TGCGCCAGCAGCCAAGAATCGTGGGGGACTGACTCTTTTGCAACTAATGAAAAACTGTTTTTT. This sequence encodes CASSQESWGTDSFATNEKLFF.

The chain links TRBV30 to TRBJ1-4; 9 bases are a match to TRBD1. The germline V gene encodes CDR1 GTSNPN and CDR2 SVGIG (reference sequence). V shed 2 bases, J shed 8 bases, and the junction held 9 bases outside the gene matches. The CDR3 length is 15 residues. This CDR3 reads CAWSISGTGREKLFF. The CDR3 DNA reads as TGTGCCTGGAGTATCAGTGGGACAGGGAGGGAAAAACTGTTTTTT.

The chain couples TRBV18 to TRBJ1-2; D is undetermined. CDR1 and CDR2 (germline): KGHSH, LQKENI. The V end was cut by 0 bases, the J end by 5 bases, with 7 bases between. The CDR3 covers 13 residues. CDR3 nucleotide sequence: TGTGCCAGCTCACCACCCGGAGAGTATGGCTACACCTTC. It translates to CASSPPGEYGYTF. Looking up the rest from reference TRBV18 and TRBJ1-2 gives the full variable domain: NAGVMQNPRHLVRRRGQEARLRCSPMKGHSHVYWYRQLPEEGLKFMVYLQKENIIDESGMPKERFSAEFPKEGPSILRIQQVVRGDSAAYFCASSPPGEYGYTFGSGTRLTVV.

CDR3 sequence reads: CASTRGLTEAFF. Here the CDR3 DNA reads TGTGCCAGTACACGAGGATTAACTGAAGCTTTCTTT. This sequence joins TRBV19 and TRBJ1-1, with D uncertain. Trimming removed 7 bases from V and 5 bases from J, with 11 bases in between. The CDR3 contains 12 residues. Germline values: CDR1 LNHDA, CDR2 SQIVND (reference sequence).

The chain recombines TRBV28 with TRBJ2-1; no firm D call. V shed 2 bases and J shed 10 bases, with 15 bases lying between them. The CDR3 covers 14 residues. The germline CDR1 and CDR2 sequences are MDHEN and SYDVKM. CDR3 amino acids: CASSLPRLALEQFF. DNA for the CDR3: TGTGCCAGCAGTTTACCCCGACTGGCTTTGGAGCAGTTCTTC. Variable domain in full (rest from reference TRBV28 and TRBJ2-1): DVKVTQSSRYLVKRTGEKVFLECVQDMDHENMFWYRQDPGLGLRLIYFSYDVKMKEKGDIPEGYSVSREKKERFSLILESASTNQTSMYLCASSLPRLALEQFFGPGTRLTVL.

Worth noting for this clone: The same CDR3 is also encoded by other DNA sequences in this sample. J is TRBJ1-5 and V is TRBV27; 8 nucleotides match TRBD1. Germline values: CDR1 MNHEY, CDR2 SMNVEV (reference sequence). CDR3 length: 14 residues. Trimming at V came to 4 bases and at J to 6 bases, leaving 5 bases not matched to a gene. CDR3 loop: CASSSGQGSQPQHF. In nucleotides, the CDR3 is TGTGCCAGCAGTTCCGGACAGGGAAGTCAGCCCCAGCATTTT.

V is TRBV11-2 and J is TRBJ2-7; 8 bases map to TRBD1. Germline lookup yields CDR1 SGHAT and CDR2 FQNNGV. Losses at the gene ends were 1 base for V and 2 bases for J; bases not matched to a gene: 4. The CDR3 consists of 15 residues. The CDR3 coding sequence is TGTGCCAGCAGCTTAGGGGACAGGACAACCTACGAGCAGTACTTC. It codes for CASSLGDRTTYEQYF.

This chain joins TRBV7-6 and TRBJ1-5; the D is unclear. This CDR3 comprises 14 residues. V was trimmed by 2 bases and J by 3 bases, leaving 8 bases between them. From germline, CDR1 is SGHVS and CDR2 FNYEAQ. The CDR3 nucleotides read TGTGCCAGCAGCTTAAGCCCGCTCAATCAGCCCCAGCATTTT. Encoded protein: CASSLSPLNQPQHF.

V is TRBV9 and J is TRBJ2-2; TRBD1 is a possible D gene (6 bases). The CDR3 contains 14 residues. V was clipped by 3 bases and J by 0 bases, with 6 bases between them. Per germline, CDR1 SGDLS and CDR2 YYNGEE. CDR3 sequence: CASSGQANTGELFF. Written as DNA, the CDR3 is TGTGCCAGCAGCGGACAGGCGAACACCGGGGAGCTGTTTTTT. Filled out from reference TRBV9 and TRBJ2-2, the complete variable domain reads DSGVTQTPKHLITATGQRVTLRCSPRSGDLSVYWYQQSLDQGLQFLIQYYNGEERAKGNILERFSAQQFPDLHSELNLSSLELGDSALYFCASSGQANTGELFFGEGSRLTVL.

The V and J genes are TRBV7-3 and TRBJ2-1, with TRBD2 identical over 14 bases. The germline CDR1 and CDR2 sequences are SGHTA and FQGTGA. The V and J ends lost 3 bases and 3 bases, in that order; junction bases with no gene match: 7. The CDR3 spans 18 residues. The CDR3 loop reads CASSLGLAGEGNYNEQFF. CDR3 sequence (DNA): TGTGCCAGCAGCTTGGGACTAGCGGGAGAGGGAAACTACAATGAGCAGTTCTTC.

This clone was found once. The V and J genes are TRBV4-3 and TRBJ2-3; 9 bases match TRBD2. The germline gives CDR1 LGHNA, CDR2 YSLEER. The CDR3 is made up of 16 amino acids. With V trimmed by 1 base and J by 3 bases, 5 bases remained unmatched. CDR3 bases: TGCGCCAGCAGCCAAGCGGCGGGAGGGCCGACAGATACGCAGTATTTT. It is translated as CASSQAAGGPTDTQYF.

The chain combines TRBV28 with TRBJ2-1, with 8 bases aligning to TRBD2. V shed 6 bases and J 8 bases; nucleotides not matched to a gene: 15. CDR3 length: 16 residues. In germline, CDR1 is MDHEN, CDR2 SYDVKM. CDR3 nucleotide sequence: TGTGCCAGCAGCACTGAGGCGGGAGGTTTTTCTCATGAGCAGTTCTTC. Amino acids: CASSTEAGGFSHEQFF.

This chain links TRBV9 with TRBJ1-2; perhaps TRBD1 as D (6 bases). The germline V gene encodes CDR1 SGDLS and CDR2 YYNGEE. V was trimmed by 4 bases and J by 4 bases, leaving 17 bases between them. This CDR3 spans 15 amino acids. CDR3 protein: CASSPSYRDPYGYTF. CDR3 nucleotide sequence: TGTGCCAGCAGCCCTTCCTACAGGGACCCCTATGGCTACACCTTC.

The V gene is TRBV9, the J gene TRBJ1-2, with D maybe TRBD1 (5 bases). V was shortened by 2 bases and J by 6 bases, with 17 bases between the two germline ends. CDR1 and CDR2 from the germline V gene are SGDLS and YYNGEE. The CDR3 has 15 residues. The CDR3 protein is CASSVSPSGWHGYTF. In DNA, the CDR3 is TGTGCCAGCAGCGTGAGCCCGTCAGGGTGGCATGGCTACACCTTC. Filled out from reference TRBV9 and TRBJ1-2, the complete variable domain reads DSGVTQTPKHLITATGQRVTLRCSPRSGDLSVYWYQQSLDQGLQFLIQYYNGEERAKGNILERFSAQQFPDLHSELNLSSLELGDSALYFCASSVSPSGWHGYTFGSGTRLTVV.

V and J are TRBV2 and TRBJ2-2, with a tentative D call TRBD1 (6 bases). The CDR3 consists of 13 residues. CDR1 is SNHLY and CDR2 is FYNNEI in the germline V gene. The V gene lost 8 bases and the J gene lost 7 bases, with 14 bases spanning the gap. The CDR3 nucleotides are TGTGCCAGCGGAGGACAGTTTGGCGGGGAGCTGTTTTTT. Its protein product is CASGGQFGGELFF.

Only a few counts were recorded for this clone. The J gene is TRBJ1-4, the V gene TRBV9; a weak D match, TRBD1 (5 bases). Germline CDR1 reads SGDLS; CDR2 reads YYNGEE. This CDR3 is 17 amino acids long. Trimming took 0 bases from V and 0 from J, leaving 12 bases between them. As DNA, the CDR3 is TGTGCCAGCAGCGTAGGTGCAGGGTTCGCAACTAATGAAAAACTGTTTTTT. It translates to CASSVGAGFATNEKLFF. The full variable domain, rest sourced from reference TRBV9 and TRBJ1-4, is DSGVTQTPKHLITATGQRVTLRCSPRSGDLSVYWYQQSLDQGLQFLIQYYNGEERAKGNILERFSAQQFPDLHSELNLSSLELGDSALYFCASSVGAGFATNEKLFFGSGTQLSVL.

V and J are TRBV6-5 and TRBJ2-7, with 9 nucleotides matching TRBD1. V dropped 2 bases and J dropped 6; count of bases not matched to a gene: 11. Germline V gives CDR1 MNHEY, CDR2 SVGAGI. CDR3 length: 16 residues. The CDR3 DNA reads TGTGCCAGCAGTTACAAATCCGGGACAGGGTTGAGCGAGCAGTACTTC. This encodes CASSYKSGTGLSEQYF.

This chain joins TRBV14 and TRBJ1-6, with D possibly TRBD1 on 6 matching bases. The CDR3 has 12 residues. V was pared by 3 bases and J by 12 bases, with 9 bases between. Looked up from germline, CDR1 is SGHDN and CDR2 is FVKESK. The CDR3 DNA follows: TGTGCCAGCAGCCAGGGGACACGACCCCTCCACTTT. It is translated as CASSQGTRPLHF.

This clone was observed a single time. The CDR3 bases are TGTGCCAGCAGTCCCCGACAGGGCCCTGAAGCTTTCTTT. This gives the protein CASSPRQGPEAFF. This chain uses TRBV6-5 with TRBJ1-1, with TRBD1 identical over 7 bases. This CDR3 contains 13 residues. Germline-derived CDR1 and CDR2 are MNHEY and SVGAGI. The J segment lost 6 bases and the V segment lost 5 bases, leaving 6 bases of the junction unmatched.

The rearrangement uses TRBV5-1 and TRBJ2-7; 7 bases are a match to TRBD2. This CDR3 is built from 13 residues. The V gene's germline CDR1 is SGHRS and CDR2 YFSETQ. After removal of 4 bases from V and 4 bases from J, the junction contained 5 bases not matched to a gene. The CDR3 DNA follows: TGCGCCAGCAGCATCCTAGCGGAATACGAGCAGTACTTC. This gives the protein CASSILAEYEQYF.

This chain uses TRBV11-1 with TRBJ1-2; D call uncertain. Germline V gene lookup returns CDR1 SGHAT and CDR2 FQDESV (reference sequence). Deletions cut 3 bases from V and 4 bases from J, with 9 bases between. The CDR3 covers 13 residues. The CDR3 here is CASSLPQSYGYTF. The CDR3 DNA reads TGTGCCAGCAGCTTGCCACAGTCCTATGGCTACACCTTC.